These T cell receptor beta chains were read from a single sample in a study of blood T cell repertoires in COVID-19. Sequencing was performed with immunoSEQ multiplex PCR; in TCRdb, only in-frame clones are kept and a portion is missing. The table includes around 81,000 clones, roughly 80% detected once. The sequencing sample was made of peripheral blood. The receptors derive from a man of 80 years or more with acute or convalescent COVID-19. Both conserved end residues are part of each CDR3. A D gene is named only where the DNA matches it firmly. Where a row states a size, it is once, few, many or the class of an expanded clone; other rows omit it.

CASRRGSNQPQHF	TGTGCCAGCAGACGGGGAAGTAATCAGCCCCAGCATTTT	NA	NA	TRBV5-6	TRBJ1-5
CSVHLMTSGYTQYF	TGCAGCGTCCACTTAATGACTAGCGGGTATACGCAGTATTTT	TRBD2	NA	TRBV29-1	TRBJ2-3
CASSSSGTGVQPQHF	TGTGCCAGCAGCTCATCCGGGACAGGGGTTCAGCCCCAGCATTTT	TRBD1	once	TRBV6-5	TRBJ1-5
CASSLKREVRIYGYTF	TGTGCCAGCAGCCTAAAAAGGGAGGTCAGAATCTATGGCTACACCTTC	NA	NA	TRBV3-1/TRBV3-2	TRBJ1-2
CASSPTSGRNTGELFF	TGTGCCAGCAGTCCCACTAGCGGGAGAAACACCGGGGAGCTGTTTTTT	TRBD2	NA	TRBV7-3	TRBJ2-2
CAISEKTGQGGYTF	TGTGCCATCAGTGAGAAAACCGGACAGGGCGGCTACACCTTC	TRBD1	few	TRBV10-3	TRBJ1-2
CASSHTSGGGNQPQHF	TGTGCCAGCAGCCACACATCAGGGGGCGGCAATCAGCCCCAGCATTTT	TRBD1	NA	TRBV2	TRBJ1-5
CASSLAGARNEQFF	TGTGCCAGCAGTCTAGCGGGGGCCAGAAATGAGCAGTTCTTC	TRBD2	NA	TRBV2	TRBJ2-1
CASSLSGQGQGNTIYF	TGTGCCAGCAGTTTATCCGGACAGGGGCAAGGAAACACCATATATTTT	TRBD1	NA	TRBV28	TRBJ1-3
CASSIFEGGYTF	TGTGCCAGTAGTATATTTGAGGGCGGCTACACCTTC	NA	NA	TRBV19	TRBJ1-2
CASSETSGRVTGELFF	TGTGCCAGCAGTGAGACTAGCGGGAGGGTCACCGGGGAGCTGTTTTTT	TRBD2	NA	TRBV2	TRBJ2-2
CASSPNRDTEAFF	TGTGCCAGCTCACCTAACAGGGACACTGAAGCTTTCTTT	NA	NA	TRBV18	TRBJ1-1
CSVGQGVSAFF	TGCAGCGTGGGACAGGGGGTGTCAGCTTTCTTT	TRBD1	NA	TRBV29-1	TRBJ1-1
CASSQQGASGGYTF	TGTGCCAGCAGCCAACAGGGGGCTTCGGGTGGCTACACCTTC	TRBD1	NA	TRBV7-3	TRBJ1-2
CASSLGGSNEKLFF	TGTGCCAGCAGTTTAGGGGGGTCTAATGAAAAACTGTTTTTT	NA	NA	TRBV28	TRBJ1-4
CASSSGGDYYNEQFF	TGTGCCAGCAGCTCAGGTGGGGACTACTACAATGAGCAGTTCTTC	TRBD2	NA	TRBV7-9	TRBJ2-1
CAVEGAGTDTQYF	TGTGCCGTTGAGGGGGCGGGCACAGATACGCAGTATTTT	TRBD1	NA	TRBV19	TRBJ2-3
CASSLGSSGTYEQYF	TGTGCCAGCAGCTTAGGTTCTAGCGGAACCTACGAGCAGTACTTC	TRBD2	NA	TRBV11-3	TRBJ2-7
CASKEGQGISQNSGNTIYF	TGTGCCAGCAAAGAGGGACAGGGAATTTCCCAAAACTCTGGAAACACCATATATTTT	TRBD1	few	TRBV5-5	TRBJ1-3
CASGRGTTNTGELFF	TGTGCCAGCGGTCGGGGGACTACCAACACCGGGGAGCTGTTTTTT	TRBD2	NA	TRBV7-2	TRBJ2-2
CASSSQGELSYGYTF	TGCGCCAGCAGCTCTCAGGGGGAATTGAGCTATGGCTACACCTTC	TRBD1	once	TRBV5-1	TRBJ1-2
CASSHTLAGGRYF	TGTGCCAGCAGTCACACCCTAGCGGGAGGTCGGTATTTT	TRBD2	NA	TRBV12-3/TRBV12-4	TRBJ2-3
CASSVSWDRAGNTIYF	TGTGCCAGCAGCGTATCCTGGGACAGGGCTGGAAACACCATATATTTT	TRBD1	few	TRBV9	TRBJ1-3
CASSLVVAGSLSTDTQYF	TGTGCCAGCAGCTTGGTAGTAGCGGGCTCTCTAAGCACAGATACGCAGTATTTT	TRBD2	NA	TRBV5-5	TRBJ2-3
CASSLRDSGELFF	TGCGCCAGCAGCTTGCGGGACTCCGGGGAGCTGTTTTTT	NA	NA	TRBV5-1	TRBJ2-2
CASSPQGAANSPLHF	TGCGCCAGCAGCCCACAGGGGGCCGCCAATTCACCCCTCCACTTT	TRBD1	NA	TRBV5-1	TRBJ1-6
CASSNGQGTSYEQYF	TGTGCCAGCAGCAATGGACAGGGGACATCCTACGAGCAGTACTTC	TRBD1	NA	TRBV5-5	TRBJ2-7
CASSLRTSGGAKMTQYF	TGTGCCAGTAGTTTAAGGACTAGCGGGGGGGCCAAGATGACCCAGTACTTC	TRBD2	NA	TRBV19	TRBJ2-5
CASSLVGQDYGYTF	TGTGCCAGCAGCTTAGTGGGACAGGACTATGGCTACACCTTC	TRBD1	NA	TRBV7-2	TRBJ1-2
CASSRWGTGESGQPQHF	TGTGCCAGTAGTCGCTGGGGGACAGGGGAGTCTGGTCAGCCCCAGCATTTT	TRBD1	NA	TRBV19	TRBJ1-5
CASGQGAAGYTF	TGTGCCAGTGGACAGGGGGCGGCGGGCTACACCTTC	TRBD1	NA	TRBV2	TRBJ1-2
CASRNGLAQREDEQFF	TGTGCCAGTAGGAACGGACTAGCTCAGAGGGAAGATGAGCAGTTCTTC	TRBD2	NA	TRBV19	TRBJ2-1
CASSQQGQGYSPLHF	TGTGCCAGCAGCCAACAGGGACAGGGATATTCACCCCTCCACTTT	TRBD1	NA	TRBV3-1/TRBV3-2	TRBJ1-6
CASSIDGTATTEAFF	TGTGCCAGTAGTATAGATGGGACAGCGACCACTGAAGCTTTCTTT	TRBD1	NA	TRBV19	TRBJ1-1
CASSLDREKLFF	TGTGCCAGCAGTCTTGACAGGGAAAAACTGTTTTTT	NA	NA	TRBV7-2	TRBJ1-4
CASSASGRNEQYF	TGTGCCAGCAGTGCTAGCGGGAGGAACGAGCAGTACTTC	TRBD2	many	TRBV2	TRBJ2-7
CASSRRASGDYGYTF	TGTGCCAGCAGTCGCCGGGCCTCAGGGGACTATGGCTACACCTTC	NA	NA	TRBV6-5	TRBJ1-2
CASSSTLGGGYEQYF	TGTGCCAGCAGCTCCACCTTGGGGGGAGGCTACGAGCAGTACTTC	NA	NA	TRBV7-2	TRBJ2-7